This TCR beta chain is from a study of T cell repertoires in cytomegalovirus infection. Study conclusions and caveats: Dominant in the ex vivo response were TCR beta clonotypes restricted by HLA-C and specific for CMV. Carriers of CMV and the relevant HLA type were discriminated by public TCR beta frequency.

TCRdb reanalysed the reads using MiXCR and keeps one entry per CDR3 protein. The sample shows roughly 240,000 distinct CDR3 sequences, approximately 7% of them seen only once. This CDR3 has 16 amino acids. Trimming left V 0 bases short and J 6 bases short, with 15 bases between. Germline V lookup: CDR1 SGHTA, CDR2 FQGNSA. This clonotype was observed many times. Antigen specificity is unknown. The sequence was obtained from a human donor in good health (CMV status not recorded). Some clones in this sample may be carry-over from other donors' samples. Sequenced material: PBMCs. V gene TRBV7-2 combines with J gene TRBJ2-4, with D possibly TRBD2 on 7 matching bases. The CDR3 loop is CASSLAGGLEVNIQYF. The CDR3 coding sequence is TGTGCCAGCAGCTTAGCGGGGGGGCTGGAGGTAAACATTCAGTACTTC. The full variable domain, in which reference TRBV7-2 and TRBJ2-4 provide the parts outside the CDR3, is GAGVSQSPSNKVTEKGKDVELRCDPISGHTALYWYRQSLGQGLEFLIYFQGNSAPDKSGLPSDRFSAERTGGSVSTLTIQRTQQEDSAVYLCASSLAGGLEVNIQYFGAGTRLSVL.